The rows below give T cell receptor beta chains drawn from one sample of a study of blood T cell repertoires in COVID-19. Clones were sequenced by immunoSEQ multiplex PCR, and TCRdb holds only the in-frame ones, with some missing. The data show approximately 78,000 clones, approximately 85% seen once. The sequenced sample consisted of peripheral blood. The receptors originated from a man in his forties or fifties with acute or convalescent COVID-19. The CDR3 runs from the conserved cysteine through the conserved F or W. Fields, in order: D gene, V gene, J gene, clone size, CDR3 DNA, CDR3 protein. The D gene is left open where the match is weak. Part of the rows lack a size; the others show once, few, many or a class for expanded clones.

D gene: TRBD2
V gene: TRBV7-9
J gene: TRBJ2-1
clone size: few
CDR3 DNA: TGTGCCAGCAGCTTACCCCCCCGACTAGCGGGGGGGATTAATGAGCAGTTCTTC
CDR3 protein: CASSLPPRLAGGINEQFF

D gene: TRBD2
V gene: TRBV24-1
J gene: TRBJ2-5
clone size: -
CDR3 DNA: TGTGCCACCAGTGACCTTAGCGGGGGTGCCCACCAAGAGACCCAGTACTTC
CDR3 protein: CATSDLSGGAHQETQYF

D gene: -
V gene: TRBV7-2
J gene: TRBJ2-1
clone size: once
CDR3 DNA: TGTGCCAGCAGCTTAGCGACTTACAATGAGCAGTTCTTC
CDR3 protein: CASSLATYNEQFF

D gene: TRBD2
V gene: TRBV7-2
J gene: TRBJ2-7
clone size: -
CDR3 DNA: TGTGCCAGCAGCTTAGCGGGCGGGGGGTACTACGAGCAGTACTTC
CDR3 protein: CASSLAGGGYYEQYF

D gene: TRBD1
V gene: TRBV2
J gene: TRBJ2-7
clone size: -
CDR3 DNA: TGTGCCAGCAGTGATGGCAGGGGGCAATACGAGCAGTACTTC
CDR3 protein: CASSDGRGQYEQYF

D gene: TRBD1
V gene: TRBV4-1
J gene: TRBJ2-7
clone size: -
CDR3 DNA: TGCGCCAGCAGCCAAACGCGGACAGGGGAGGCCTACGAGCAGTACTTC
CDR3 protein: CASSQTRTGEAYEQYF

D gene: TRBD1
V gene: TRBV5-1
J gene: TRBJ1-6
clone size: -
CDR3 DNA: TGCGCCAGCAGCCCTGGGACAGGGGGCCATAATTCACCCCTCCACTTT
CDR3 protein: CASSPGTGGHNSPLHF

D gene: TRBD1
V gene: TRBV19
J gene: TRBJ2-3
clone size: -
CDR3 DNA: TGTGCCAGTAGTATTGCCGGGGACAGGTATAGCACAGATACGCAGTATTTT
CDR3 protein: CASSIAGDRYSTDTQYF

D gene: TRBD1
V gene: TRBV30
J gene: TRBJ1-4
clone size: -
CDR3 DNA: TGTGCCTGGAGTAGACAGGGGGCGAATGAAAAACTGTTTTTT
CDR3 protein: CAWSRQGANEKLFF

D gene: -
V gene: TRBV5-1
J gene: TRBJ2-7
clone size: -
CDR3 DNA: TGCGCCAGCAGCTTGGACAGCCCAACCTACGAGCAGTACTTC
CDR3 protein: CASSLDSPTYEQYF

D gene: TRBD1
V gene: TRBV18
J gene: TRBJ1-5
clone size: -
CDR3 DNA: TGTGCCAGCTCACCGGGACAGAGCAATCAGCCCCAGCATTTT
CDR3 protein: CASSPGQSNQPQHF

D gene: -
V gene: TRBV9
J gene: TRBJ2-7
clone size: -
CDR3 DNA: TGTGCCAGCAGCGTAGGGGGCAGTACCTACGAGCAGTACTTC
CDR3 protein: CASSVGGSTYEQYF

D gene: TRBD1
V gene: TRBV12-3/TRBV12-4
J gene: TRBJ1-6
clone size: -
CDR3 DNA: TGTGCCAGCAGATCGACAGGGAATTCACCCCTCCACTTT
CDR3 protein: CASRSTGNSPLHF

D gene: -
V gene: TRBV5-1
J gene: TRBJ1-2
clone size: -
CDR3 DNA: TGCGCCAGCAGCTTGGACAAGTATGGCTACACCTTC
CDR3 protein: CASSLDKYGYTF

D gene: -
V gene: TRBV29-1
J gene: TRBJ1-1
clone size: -
CDR3 DNA: TGCAGCGTTAACATTCTTCCGGGACACCTCACTGAAGCTTTCTTT
CDR3 protein: CSVNILPGHLTEAFF

D gene: -
V gene: TRBV5-6
J gene: TRBJ1-4
clone size: -
CDR3 DNA: TGTGCCAGCAGCGCCCCGGAGGCAGATGAAAAACTGTTTTTT
CDR3 protein: CASSAPEADEKLFF

D gene: TRBD1
V gene: TRBV5-1
J gene: TRBJ1-4
clone size: -
CDR3 DNA: TGCGCCAGCAGCCCAGACAGGGGGCTTGAAAAACTGTTTTTT
CDR3 protein: CASSPDRGLEKLFF

D gene: TRBD2
V gene: TRBV7-3
J gene: TRBJ2-2
clone size: once
CDR3 DNA: TGTGCCAGCAGCTCAGCGGGGGGGAACACCGGGGAGCTGTTTTTT
CDR3 protein: CASSSAGGNTGELFF

D gene: TRBD1
V gene: TRBV23-1
J gene: TRBJ2-3
clone size: -
CDR3 DNA: TGCGCCAGCAGTCACCAATCGAGCCGGGACAGCCTTCCCCTCACAGATACGCAGTATTTT
CDR3 protein: CASSHQSSRDSLPLTDTQYF

D gene: -
V gene: TRBV7-2
J gene: TRBJ1-5
clone size: -
CDR3 DNA: TGTGCCAGCAGCCCCAGCCACAGAGGGAGCAATCAGCCCCAGCATTTT
CDR3 protein: CASSPSHRGSNQPQHF

D gene: -
V gene: TRBV7-9
J gene: TRBJ2-5
clone size: -
CDR3 DNA: TGTGCCAGCAGCTTAACTGTCCAAGAGACCCAGTACTTC
CDR3 protein: CASSLTVQETQYF

D gene: TRBD2
V gene: TRBV5-5
J gene: TRBJ2-1
clone size: -
CDR3 DNA: TGTGCCAGCAGCATTAGCGGGGACTCCTACAATGAGCAGTTCTTC
CDR3 protein: CASSISGDSYNEQFF

D gene: TRBD1
V gene: TRBV6-6
J gene: TRBJ1-6
clone size: once
CDR3 DNA: TGTGCCAGCAGCTCGGACAGGGCCAATTCACCCCTCCACTTT
CDR3 protein: CASSSDRANSPLHF

D gene: TRBD1
V gene: TRBV2
J gene: TRBJ2-1
clone size: once
CDR3 DNA: TGTGCCAGCAGGGGACAGCCGGGCAATGAGCAGTTCTTC
CDR3 protein: CASRGQPGNEQFF

D gene: -
V gene: TRBV5-5
J gene: TRBJ1-1
clone size: once
CDR3 DNA: TGTGCCAGCAGCTTTGGACACTTTAACACTGAAGCTTTCTTT
CDR3 protein: CASSFGHFNTEAFF

D gene: TRBD2
V gene: TRBV6-5
J gene: TRBJ2-7
clone size: once
CDR3 DNA: TGTGCCAGCAGTTGGACTAGCGGGGGCGCGTCCTACGAGCAGTACTTC
CDR3 protein: CASSWTSGGASYEQYF

D gene: -
V gene: TRBV28
J gene: TRBJ2-1
clone size: once
CDR3 DNA: TGTGCCAGCAGTTCAGGAGGAGTGTCCTACAATGAGCAGTTCTTC
CDR3 protein: CASSSGGVSYNEQFF

D gene: -
V gene: TRBV23-1
J gene: TRBJ1-5
clone size: -
CDR3 DNA: TGCGCCAGCAGTCAAAAGACAGAGCAGAATCAGCCCCAGCATTTT
CDR3 protein: CASSQKTEQNQPQHF

D gene: -
V gene: TRBV19
J gene: TRBJ2-3
clone size: -
CDR3 DNA: TGTGCCAGGCCTACGTGGGACACCACAGATACGCAGTATTTT
CDR3 protein: CARPTWDTTDTQYF

D gene: -
V gene: TRBV6-5
J gene: TRBJ1-3
clone size: -
CDR3 DNA: TGTGCCAGCAGTTACTCCGGCGACAGCTCAAACACCATATATTTT
CDR3 protein: CASSYSGDSSNTIYF

D gene: -
V gene: TRBV2
J gene: TRBJ1-1
clone size: -
CDR3 DNA: TGTGCCAGCAGTTGGAGGAGCATGAACACTGAAGCTTTCTTT
CDR3 protein: CASSWRSMNTEAFF

D gene: -
V gene: TRBV6-5
J gene: TRBJ2-5
clone size: -
CDR3 DNA: TGTGCCAGCAGTCCCAACAGGGAGACCCAGTACTTC
CDR3 protein: CASSPNRETQYF

D gene: TRBD1
V gene: TRBV11-3
J gene: TRBJ2-7
clone size: -
CDR3 DNA: TGTGCCAGCAGCTTGGGGACAGGGGTAAACGAGCAGTACTTC
CDR3 protein: CASSLGTGVNEQYF